A selection of T cell receptor beta chains follows, all from one sample in a study of radiation and T cells in renal cell carcinoma. Sequencing was performed with immunoSEQ multiplex PCR; in TCRdb, only in-frame clones are kept and a portion is missing. The table has roughly 130,000 clones, around nine tenths seen once. Source: blood, taken from a patient whose treatment included radiotherapy and nephrectomy. The receptors stem from a woman in her seventies with renal cell carcinoma. Each CDR3 is given with its conserved first and last residue. Fields, in order: J gene, clone size, V gene, CDR3 length, D gene, CDR3 protein, CDR3 DNA. D genes are given only for firm matches. Clone size, where shown, is once, few, many, or a class for clones that have expanded.

J: TRBJ2-6
size: NA
V: TRBV5-1
length: 18
D: TRBD2
CDR3: CASSLLAGGPSGANVLTF
DNA: TGCGCCAGCAGCTTACTAGCGGGGGGGCCTTCTGGGGCCAACGTCCTGACTTTC

J: TRBJ2-3
size: once
V: TRBV30
length: 16
D: TRBD2
CDR3: CAWTRGKRGGPDTQYF
DNA: TGTGCCTGGACCAGGGGAAAGCGGGGGGGCCCAGATACGCAGTATTTT

J: TRBJ2-4
size: once
V: TRBV6-1
length: 17
D: TRBD1
CDR3: CASSDITGGLTKNIQYF
DNA: TGTGCCAGCAGTGATATAACAGGGGGTCTTACCAAAAACATTCAGTACTTC

J: TRBJ1-2
size: NA
V: TRBV4-3
length: 17
D: NA
CDR3: CASSQAASRGLNYGYTF
DNA: TGCGCCAGCAGCCAAGCCGCGTCCAGGGGACTTAACTATGGCTACACCTTC

J: TRBJ1-2
size: NA
V: TRBV7-8
length: 14
D: TRBD1
CDR3: CASSLTVTGNGYTF
DNA: TGTGCCAGCAGCTTAACAGTGACAGGGAATGGCTACACCTTC

J: TRBJ2-7
size: NA
V: TRBV5-1
length: 13
D: TRBD1
CDR3: CASSGFTGGEQYF
DNA: TGCGCCAGCAGCGGCTTTACAGGGGGCGAGCAGTACTTC

J: TRBJ2-7
size: once
V: TRBV9
length: 15
D: TRBD1
CDR3: CASSVGQGKSYEQYF
DNA: TGTGCCAGCAGCGTAGGACAGGGTAAATCCTACGAGCAGTACTTC

J: TRBJ2-5
size: NA
V: TRBV25-1
length: 14
D: NA
CDR3: CASSESGPGETQYF
DNA: TGTGCCAGCAGTGAATCTGGGCCTGGAGAGACCCAGTACTTC

J: TRBJ1-6
size: NA
V: TRBV6-5
length: 15
D: NA
CDR3: CASSYSRDANSPLHF
DNA: TGTGCCAGCAGTTACTCGAGGGACGCAAATTCACCCCTCCACTTT

J: TRBJ1-3
size: NA
V: TRBV9
length: 16
D: NA
CDR3: CASSQTHSTGGNTIYF
DNA: TGTGCCAGCAGCCAAACTCATTCCACAGGGGGAAACACCATATATTTT

J: TRBJ2-7
size: once
V: TRBV6-5
length: 14
D: TRBD2
CDR3: CATGKGLATYEQYF
DNA: TGTGCCACCGGAAAAGGACTAGCGACCTACGAGCAGTACTTC

J: TRBJ1-6
size: NA
V: TRBV6-1
length: 15
D: NA
CDR3: CASSEEGGLGSPLHF
DNA: TGTGCCAGCAGTGAAGAGGGGGGTTTAGGGTCACCCCTCCACTTT

J: TRBJ2-5
size: NA
V: TRBV5-1
length: 15
D: TRBD2
CDR3: CASSLVLAGGETQYF
DNA: TGCGCCAGCAGCTTGGTACTAGCGGGGGGAGAGACCCAGTACTTC

J: TRBJ1-3
size: NA
V: TRBV9
length: 17
D: TRBD1
CDR3: CASSPQAGQSSGNTIYF
DNA: TGTGCCAGCAGCCCCCAGGCGGGACAGAGCTCTGGAAACACCATATATTTT

J: TRBJ1-4
size: NA
V: TRBV4-3
length: 15
D: NA
CDR3: CASSPGTAREEKLFF
DNA: TGCGCCAGCAGCCCAGGGACTGCACGGGAGGAAAAACTGTTTTTT

J: TRBJ2-7
size: NA
V: TRBV4-1
length: 14
D: NA
CDR3: CASSRGLGAYEQYF
DNA: TGCGCCAGCAGCCGTGGACTCGGAGCCTACGAGCAGTACTTC

J: TRBJ2-7
size: once
V: TRBV11-2
length: 13
D: NA
CDR3: CASSAIFSYEQYF
DNA: TGTGCCAGCAGCGCGATCTTCTCCTACGAGCAGTACTTC

J: TRBJ2-5
size: NA
V: TRBV5-1
length: 15
D: NA
CDR3: CASSLGGLETETQYF
DNA: TGCGCCAGCAGCTTGGGGGGACTCGAAACGGAGACCCAGTACTTC

J: TRBJ2-7
size: NA
V: TRBV6-5
length: 14
D: NA
CDR3: CASSYGSGAYEQYF
DNA: TGTGCCAGCAGTTACGGTTCAGGGGCCTACGAGCAGTACTTC

J: TRBJ1-3
size: NA
V: TRBV28
length: 17
D: TRBD1
CDR3: CASSPPPGQGSGNTIYF
DNA: TGTGCCAGCAGTCCCCCCCCGGGACAGGGCTCTGGAAACACCATATATTTT

J: TRBJ1-1
size: NA
V: TRBV28
length: 14
D: NA
CDR3: CASSLRARNTEAFF
DNA: TGTGCCAGCAGTTTAAGGGCCCGCAACACTGAAGCTTTCTTT

J: TRBJ1-1
size: NA
V: TRBV9
length: 15
D: NA
CDR3: CASSVGGRVDTEAFF
DNA: TGTGCCAGCAGCGTCGGGGGGCGGGTTGACACTGAAGCTTTCTTT

J: TRBJ2-1
size: NA
V: TRBV5-3
length: 16
D: TRBD1
CDR3: CARSLLWDRGTDEQFF
DNA: TGTGCCAGAAGCTTATTGTGGGACAGGGGTACGGATGAGCAGTTCTTC

J: TRBJ1-5
size: few
V: TRBV19
length: 14
D: NA
CDR3: CASSIGYSNQPQHF
DNA: TGTGCCAGTAGTATTGGGTATAGCAATCAGCCCCAGCATTTT

J: TRBJ1-1
size: NA
V: TRBV5-8
length: 15
D: TRBD1
CDR3: CASSADRGVNTEAFF
DNA: TGTGCCAGCAGCGCGGACAGGGGGGTAAACACTGAAGCTTTCTTT

J: TRBJ2-1
size: NA
V: TRBV5-6
length: 15
D: NA
CDR3: CASSLGPTSYNEQFF
DNA: TGTGCCAGCAGCTTGGGTCCGACATCCTACAATGAGCAGTTCTTC

J: TRBJ2-7
size: NA
V: TRBV6-5
length: 15
D: NA
CDR3: CASSTRPPRRYEQYF
DNA: TGTGCCAGCAGTACCCGACCTCCACGGAGGTACGAGCAGTACTTC

J: TRBJ2-2
size: NA
V: TRBV4-2
length: 14
D: NA
CDR3: CASSQGGHTGELFF
DNA: TGTGCCAGCAGCCAAGGGGGGCACACCGGGGAGCTGTTTTTT

J: TRBJ2-4
size: NA
V: TRBV6-5
length: 15
D: TRBD2
CDR3: CASSGGGLAKNIQYF
DNA: TGTGCCAGCAGTGGGGGGGGACTAGCCAAAAACATTCAGTACTTC

J: TRBJ1-5
size: NA
V: TRBV28
length: 12
D: NA
CDR3: CASWTGNQPQHF
DNA: TGTGCCAGTTGGACAGGCAATCAGCCCCAGCATTTT

J: TRBJ1-1
size: NA
V: TRBV5-1
length: 14
D: TRBD1
CDR3: CASRPGTGNTEAFF
DNA: TGCGCCAGCAGACCTGGGACAGGGAACACTGAAGCTTTCTTT

J: TRBJ1-2
size: NA
V: TRBV5-1
length: 12
D: TRBD1
CDR3: CASSSTGGGYTF
DNA: TGCGCCAGCAGTTCGACAGGGGGCGGCTACACCTTC

J: TRBJ2-7
size: NA
V: TRBV2
length: 15
D: TRBD1
CDR3: CASSGTGGGSYEQYF
DNA: TGTGCCAGCAGTGGGACAGGGGGTGGCTCCTACGAGCAGTACTTC

J: TRBJ2-7
size: NA
V: TRBV27
length: 14
D: NA
CDR3: CASSLTAGFYEQYF
DNA: TGTGCCAGCAGTTTAACAGCAGGGTTCTACGAGCAGTACTTC

J: TRBJ2-4
size: NA
V: TRBV2
length: 17
D: TRBD1
CDR3: CASSGRGQGSAKNIQYF
DNA: TGTGCCAGCAGTGGAAGGGGGCAGGGCTCGGCCAAAAACATTCAGTACTTC

J: TRBJ1-6
size: NA
V: TRBV30
length: 15
D: TRBD1
CDR3: CAGNPGQGLNSPLHF
DNA: TGTGCCGGCAACCCGGGACAGGGGCTGAATTCACCCCTCCACTTT

J: TRBJ1-1
size: NA
V: TRBV20-1
length: 11
D: NA
CDR3: CSAPLPGGAFF
DNA: TGCAGTGCACCGCTCCCGGGAGGAGCTTTCTTT

J: TRBJ1-1
size: few
V: TRBV28
length: 10
D: NA
CDR3: CASSVGEAFF
DNA: TGTGCCAGCAGCGTAGGTGAAGCTTTCTTT

J: TRBJ2-2
size: NA
V: TRBV5-1
length: 15
D: NA
CDR3: CASSLLAKNTGELFF
DNA: TGCGCCAGCAGCTTGCTAGCGAAGAACACCGGGGAGCTGTTTTTT